The 21 T cell receptor beta chains below were found in one sample sequenced in a study of blood T cell repertoires in COVID-19. Clones were read by immunoSEQ multiplex PCR, and TCRdb kept only the in-frame ones, dropping some. The sample consists of 350,000 to 500,000 clones, around 90% of them appearing once. Material for sequencing was peripheral blood. The receptors come from a man in his late teens or twenties with COVID-19, enrolled during active disease.

The chain carries TRBV6-5 and TRBJ2-7; 8 bases are shared with TRBD1. Per the germline V gene, CDR1 is MNHEY and CDR2 is SVGAGI. The J segment lost 4 bases and the V segment lost 8 bases, leaving 13 bases of the junction unmatched. The CDR3 is 15 amino acids. CDR3 DNA: TGTGCCAGCTCTCGTGTGGCAGGGGGCAGTTACGAGCAGTACTTC. It specifies CASSRVAGGSYEQYF.

The chain joins TRBV2 to TRBJ2-7; possible D gene TRBD1, 5 bases. The CDR3 consists of 13 residues. Germline V gene sequence: CDR1 SNHLY, CDR2 FYNNEI. V dropped 6 bases and J dropped 0 bases, with 9 bases sitting between them. CDR3 in amino acids: CASRSRDSYEQYF. The CDR3 coding sequence is TGTGCCAGCAGGAGCAGGGACTCCTACGAGCAGTACTTC.

V and J are TRBV5-4 and TRBJ2-1; TRBD2 is a possible D gene (7 bases). The V end lost 3 bases, the J end lost 2 bases, and 12 bases lay between the germline ends. The CDR3 totals 15 residues. Germline CDR1 and CDR2: SGHNT and YYREEE (reference sequence). This chain's CDR3 is CASSSRGDTYNEQFF. CDR3 coding DNA: TGTGCCAGCAGCTCTCGGGGGGACACCTACAATGAGCAGTTCTTC.

The gene calls are TRBV5-4 and TRBJ2-3; weak D call: TRBD2 (6 bases). Germline V gene data show CDR1 as SGHNT and CDR2 as YYREEE (reference sequence). V lost 2 bases to trimming and J lost 6 bases, with 7 bases between them. The CDR3 is 12 residues long. This CDR3 is CASSFGGDTQYF. Here the CDR3 DNA reads TGTGCCAGCAGCTTTGGGGGGGATACGCAGTATTTT.

The chain combines TRBV10-2 with TRBJ1-1; 7 bases map to TRBD1. With 8 bases clipped from V and 0 bases from J, the junction kept 6 bases outside the gene matches. The CDR3 consists of 14 residues. The V gene's germline CDR1 is WSHSY and CDR2 SAAADI. This CDR3 is CASSGQTMNTEAFF. CDR3 nucleotides: TGCGCCAGCTCGGGACAGACCATGAACACTGAAGCTTTCTTT.

For the CDR3, the DNA is TGTGCCACCAGCAGAGCCCTTCAGGGCACCTACGAGCAGTACTTC. It codes for CATSRALQGTYEQYF. This sequence joins TRBV15 and TRBJ2-7, with D possibly TRBD1 on 5 matching bases. The CDR3 has 15 amino acids. Deletions cut 1 base from V and 2 bases from J, with 12 bases between. CDR1 and CDR2 (germline): LNHNV, YYDKDF (reference sequence).

This clone occurred a few times. One junction end does not reproduce the germline sequence, and a read error may be involved. The chain joins TRBV5-1 to TRBJ2-5; 7 bases are a match to TRBD2. Per germline, CDR1 SGHRS and CDR2 YFSETQ. This CDR3 contains 12 residues. CDR3 sequence: CASSPRDGGLNF. For the CDR3, the DNA is TGCGCCAGCAGCCCACGGGACGGGGGGTTGAACTTC.

The gene calls are TRBV3-1 (or the pseudogene TRBV3-2) and TRBJ2-7, with unresolved D. CDR3 length: 15 amino acids. The germline gives CDR1 LGHDT, CDR2 YNNKEL (reference sequence). The V end lost 1 base, the J end lost 3 bases, and 13 bases lay between the germline ends. CDR3 loop: CASSQAPRVDYEQYF. The CDR3 nucleotides are TGTGCCAGCAGCCAAGCCCCCCGGGTCGACTACGAGCAGTACTTC.

J is TRBJ1-1 and V is TRBV30; unclear D gene. The germline gives CDR1 GTSNPN, CDR2 SVGIG (reference sequence). V lost 3 bases to trimming and J lost 3 bases, with 11 bases between them. The CDR3 loop spans 13 amino acids. In DNA, the CDR3 is TGTGCCTGGAGAAGGTCGAGGGACACTGAAGCTTTCTTT. The encoded protein is CAWRRSRDTEAFF.

The chain links TRBV3-1 (or the pseudogene TRBV3-2) to TRBJ1-2; D ambiguous. CDR3 length equals 15 residues. In germline, CDR1 is LGHDT, CDR2 YNNKEL (reference sequence). V shed 1 base and J shed 0 bases, with 9 bases lying between them. CDR3 nucleotides: TGTGCCAGCAGCCAAGTTGGCCTAGCTAACTATGGCTACACCTTC. Amino acids: CASSQVGLANYGYTF.

This sequence joins TRBV19 and TRBJ2-1, with 11 bases identical to TRBD2. This CDR3 has 15 residues. Germline CDR1 LNHDA, CDR2 SQIVND (reference sequence). J lost 5 bases, V lost 0 bases, and 0 bases had no gene match. The CDR3 region is CASSIEGLADNEQFF. As DNA, the CDR3 is TGTGCCAGTAGTATAGAGGGACTAGCGGACAATGAGCAGTTCTTC.

CDR3 in DNA: TGTGCCAGCAGCTACTACAGGGGTAGCGAGACTAATGAAAAACTGTTTTTT. As protein: CASSYYRGSETNEKLFF. The V and J genes are TRBV5-4 and TRBJ1-4; 7 bases match TRBD1. J gave up 2 bases and V 3 bases, and 10 bases lay outside the gene matches. The V gene's germline CDR1 is SGHNT and CDR2 YYREEE (reference sequence). The CDR3 contains 17 residues.

The chain employs TRBV29-1 and TRBJ2-2, with TRBD1 matching over 10 bases. The germline CDR1 and CDR2 sequences are SQVTM and ANQGSEA. The CDR3 spans 17 residues. The V segment lost 2 bases and the J segment 4 bases; nucleotides outside the gene matches: 10. The CDR3 DNA is TGCAGCGTTGAAACCAAAGCCGGGACAGGGGCCACCGGGGAGCTGTTTTTT. It translates to CSVETKAGTGATGELFF.

The rearrangement joins TRBV18 to TRBJ1-1; 9 bases line up with TRBD1. Germline V gene data show CDR1 as KGHSH and CDR2 as LQKENI. The CDR3 is 16 residues long. With V trimmed by 3 bases and J by 1 base, 6 bases remained unmatched. CDR3 sequence: CASSPGTGRANTEAFF. CDR3 nucleotides: TGTGCCAGCTCACCCGGGACAGGGAGGGCGAACACTGAAGCTTTCTTT.

The table lists this clone with a few counts. The CDR3 reads CAISDDSDYGYTF. CDR3 coding DNA: TGTGCCATCAGTGATGACAGCGACTATGGCTACACCTTC. The chain uses TRBV10-3 and TRBJ1-2; TRBD1 is a possible D gene (5 bases). Germline V gene lookup returns CDR1 ENHRY and CDR2 SYGVKD. The length of the CDR3 is 13 residues. V lost 3 bases and J lost 3, with 8 bases in between.

This chain connects TRBV11-1 to TRBJ2-7, with 9 bases that match TRBD1. Trimming cost V 5 bases and J 2 bases; bases outside gene matches: 4. This CDR3 has 14 residues. The germline CDR1 and CDR2 sequences are SGHAT and FQDESV (reference sequence). In nucleotides, the CDR3 is TGTGCCAGCAGCGCGGGACAGGGCCCCTACGAGCAGTACTTC. Translating gives CASSAGQGPYEQYF. The entire variable domain, with the rest obtained from reference TRBV11-1 and TRBJ2-7, is as follows: EAEVAQSPRYKITEKSQAVAFWCDPISGHATLYWYRQILGQGPELLVQFQDESVVDDSQLPKDRFSAERLKGVDSTLKIQPAELGDSAMYLCASSAGQGPYEQYFGPGTRLTVT.

This rearrangement joins TRBV7-9 to TRBJ1-2; D is ambiguous. Trimming took off 1 base at V and 4 bases at J, with 7 bases between the two ends. There are 13 residues in the CDR3. Per germline, CDR1 SEHNR and CDR2 FQNEAQ (reference sequence). In DNA, the CDR3 is TGTGCCAGCAGCTTAGAACTGAGCTATGGCTACACCTTC. This encodes CASSLELSYGYTF. The full variable domain, its missing parts supplied by reference TRBV7-9 and TRBJ1-2, is DTGVSQNPRHKITKRGQNVTFRCDPISEHNRLYWYRQTLGQGPEFLTYFQNEAQLEKSRLLSDRFSAERPKGSFSTLEIQRTEQGDSAMYLCASSLELSYGYTFGSGTRLTVV.

This clone showed up just once. The chain recombines TRBV21-1 with TRBJ2-3; the table's D call, TRBD2, has no DNA check behind it. TRBV21-1 is noted as a pseudogene. The CDR3 sequence is 18 residues long. As DNA, the CDR3 is TGTGCCAGCAGCAAAGAGGTCCCCACTAGCGGGGGGAGGAATACGCAGTATTTT. Its protein product is CASSKEVPTSGGRNTQYF.

This chain connects TRBV9 to TRBJ2-7, with 9 bases matching TRBD1. In germline, CDR1 is SGDLS, CDR2 YYNGEE. This CDR3 spans 15 amino acids. V shed 2 bases, J shed 1 base, and the junction held 4 bases outside the gene matches. CDR3 nucleotides: TGTGCCAGCAGCGTTGGCGGGACAGGGTCCTACGAGCAGTACTTC. As protein: CASSVGGTGSYEQYF.

Comment on this clone: Distinct nucleotide sequences in the sample also encode this CDR3. V usage is TRBV5-1 and J usage is TRBJ2-2; 8 bases align to TRBD2. Germline V gene data show CDR1 as SGHRS and CDR2 as YFSETQ. The CDR3 is 15 amino acids. Trimming cost V 1 base and J 4 bases; bases outside gene matches: 3. The chain's CDR3 is CASSLIAGGTGELFF. CDR3 sequence (DNA): TGCGCCAGCAGCTTGATCGCGGGAGGCACCGGGGAGCTGTTTTTT.

The CDR3 here is CASSPPSGRDEQFF. CDR3 sequence (DNA): TGCGCCAGCAGCCCCCCTAGCGGGAGGGATGAGCAGTTCTTC. The chain uses TRBV5-1 and TRBJ2-1; the match to TRBD2 covers 12 bases. CDR1 and CDR2 (germline): SGHRS, YFSETQ. The CDR3 has 14 amino acids. Germline trimming cut 4 bases from V and 8 bases from J; bases unmatched to any gene: 4.